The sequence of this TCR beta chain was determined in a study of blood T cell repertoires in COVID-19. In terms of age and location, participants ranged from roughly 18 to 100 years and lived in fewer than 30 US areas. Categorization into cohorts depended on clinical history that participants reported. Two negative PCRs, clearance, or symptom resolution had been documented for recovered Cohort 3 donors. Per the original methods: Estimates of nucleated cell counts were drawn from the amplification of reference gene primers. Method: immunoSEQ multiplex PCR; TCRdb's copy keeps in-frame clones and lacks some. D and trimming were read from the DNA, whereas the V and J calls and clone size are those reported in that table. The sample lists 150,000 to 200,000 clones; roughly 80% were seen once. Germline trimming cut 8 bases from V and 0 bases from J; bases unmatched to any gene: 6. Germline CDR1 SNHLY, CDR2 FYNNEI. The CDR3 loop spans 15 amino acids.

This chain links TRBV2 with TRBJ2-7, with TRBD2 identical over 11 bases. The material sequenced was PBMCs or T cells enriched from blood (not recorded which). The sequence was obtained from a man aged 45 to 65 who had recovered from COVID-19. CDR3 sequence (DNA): TGTGCCAGCCGGAGACTAGCGGGGAGCTCCTACGAGCAGTACTTC. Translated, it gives CASRRLAGSSYEQYF.